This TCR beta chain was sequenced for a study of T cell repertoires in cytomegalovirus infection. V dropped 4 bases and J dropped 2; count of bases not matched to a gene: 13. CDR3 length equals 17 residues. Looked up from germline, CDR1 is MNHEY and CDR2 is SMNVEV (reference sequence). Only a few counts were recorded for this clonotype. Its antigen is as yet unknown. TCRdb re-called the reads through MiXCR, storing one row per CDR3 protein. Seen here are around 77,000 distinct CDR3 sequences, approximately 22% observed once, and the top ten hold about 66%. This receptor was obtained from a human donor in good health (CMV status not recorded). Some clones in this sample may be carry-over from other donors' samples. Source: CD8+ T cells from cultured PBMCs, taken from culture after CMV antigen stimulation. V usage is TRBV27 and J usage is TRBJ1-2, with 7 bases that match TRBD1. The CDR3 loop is CASSSSADRVGNYGYTF. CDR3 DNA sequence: TGTGCCAGCAGTTCCTCTGCTGACAGGGTAGGGAACTATGGCTACACCTTC.